Here is one T cell receptor beta chain with its context. The record originates from a study of blood T cells in healthy people across ages. The length of the CDR3 is 13 residues. The V end was cut by 1 base, the J end by 8 bases, with 9 bases between. Germline loops: CDR1 SGHTA, CDR2 FQGNSA. A second PCR of 7 to 11 cycles used a sample-barcoded 5' primer and a J-beta primer mix. TCRdb re-called the 5' RACE reads with MiXCR, one entry per CDR3 protein. Of over a million distinct CDR3 sequences listed, less than 25% are singletons. Individuals who donated were healthy Caucasians from Russia aged roughly 6 to 95. The total RNA that was extracted per sample amounted to at least 5 micrograms. This sample also belongs to another study, concerning T cells of mothers and their children.

The sequence derives from a girl aged 2-10 years in good health. Sequenced material: blood. The chain has TRBV7-2 and TRBJ2-4; D not resolved. In nucleotides, the CDR3 is TGTGCCAGCAGCTTAGGAGTAGTAGACATTCAGTACTTC. Its translation: CASSLGVVDIQYF.